This is a list of T cell receptor beta chains from one sample in a study of T cell changes during pregnancy in multiple sclerosis. TCRdb's copy holds only in-frame clones and misses some; the assay was immunoSEQ multiplex PCR. The sample lists approximately 34,000 clones; 92% were seen once. This material consisted of CD4+ T cells from peripheral blood mononuclear cells, taken after pregnancy. These receptors were collected from a female donor with multiple sclerosis, enrolled in a pregnancy study. CDR3s include the opening cysteine and the closing phenylalanine or tryptophan. D genes are given only for firm matches.

CDR3aa	d_gene	j_gene	v_gene
CASSPSGTGLEGYTF	TRBD1	TRBJ1-2	TRBV18
CASSLADNEQFF	.	TRBJ2-1	TRBV5-1
CASIAGVSGYTF	.	TRBJ1-2	TRBV28
CASSQTGVEQYF	TRBD1	TRBJ2-7	TRBV6-6
CASSRLADSYEQYF	TRBD2	TRBJ2-7	TRBV7-9
CASSLREGETQYF	.	TRBJ2-5	TRBV7-3
CASSPGPSNQPQHF	.	TRBJ1-5	TRBV19
CASSTSGGYEQYF	TRBD2	TRBJ2-7	TRBV7-3
CASRAANYGYTF	.	TRBJ1-2	TRBV6-5
CASSSTLTSGISTDTQYF	TRBD2	TRBJ2-3	TRBV7-3
CASSKGQGIYEQYF	TRBD1	TRBJ2-7	TRBV9
CASSRSGIGANVLTF	.	TRBJ2-6	TRBV6-4
CASSLGDTSYEQYF	.	TRBJ2-7	TRBV5-1
CARSLGIRRTSGRADTQYF	TRBD2	TRBJ2-3	TRBV5-3
CASGGTSGYNEQFF	TRBD2	TRBJ2-1	TRBV28